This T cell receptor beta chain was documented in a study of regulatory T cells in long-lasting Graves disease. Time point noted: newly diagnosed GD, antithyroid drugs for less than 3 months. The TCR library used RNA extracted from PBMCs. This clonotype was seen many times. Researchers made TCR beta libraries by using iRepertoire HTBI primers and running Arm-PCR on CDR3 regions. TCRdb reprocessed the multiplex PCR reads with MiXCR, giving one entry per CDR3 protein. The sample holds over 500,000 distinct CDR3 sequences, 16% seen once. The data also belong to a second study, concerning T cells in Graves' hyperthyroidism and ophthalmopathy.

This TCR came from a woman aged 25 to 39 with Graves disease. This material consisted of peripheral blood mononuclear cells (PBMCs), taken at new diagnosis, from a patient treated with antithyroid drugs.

CDR3 coding DNA: TGTGCCAGCAGTGACGCGGGAGTTTCCTACAATGAGCAGTTCTTC. Its protein product is CASSDAGVSYNEQFF. This chain uses TRBV28 with TRBJ2-1, with 7 bases lining up with TRBD2. V was pared by 5 bases and J by 1 base, with 5 bases of the junction left unmatched. The CDR3 has 15 amino acids. The germline CDR1 and CDR2 sequences are MDHEN and SYDVKM.